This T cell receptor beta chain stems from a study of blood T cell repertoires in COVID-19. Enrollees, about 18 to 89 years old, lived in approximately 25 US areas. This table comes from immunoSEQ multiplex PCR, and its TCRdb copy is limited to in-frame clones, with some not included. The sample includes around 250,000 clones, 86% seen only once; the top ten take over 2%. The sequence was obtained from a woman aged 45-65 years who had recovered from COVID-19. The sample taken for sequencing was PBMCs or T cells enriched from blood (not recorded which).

DNA of the CDR3: TGTGCCAGCTCAACTTTTATGGGAGCGGGGACTTATGGGAATGAGCAGTTCTTC. Protein: CASSTFMGAGTYGNEQFF. The V and J genes are TRBV18 and TRBJ2-1; 7 nucleotides agree with TRBD2. V lost 5 bases and J lost 7; bases outside the gene matches: 20. The germline gives CDR1 KGHSH, CDR2 LQKENI. This CDR3 comprises 18 residues.